Listed here are 3 T cell receptor beta chains from one sample, sequenced in a study of OX40 agonist ivuxolimab in advanced cancers. The library was obtained by the immunoSEQ multiplex PCR assay. This immuneACCESS table, as held by TCRdb, lists in-frame sequences with V and J called but not all clones. Of the missing ones, under half trace to an unresolved V gene in checked studies; the others have no known cause. The sample data list 60,000 to 75,000 clones, and 91% of these were observed just once. The ten largest account for less than 15% of the sample. This material consisted of CD4+ or CD8+ T cells sorted from blood, taken in a trial of the OX40 agonist ivuxolimab. Receptors originate from an adult with an advanced solid tumor such as melanoma, head and neck, liver or kidney cancer.

V gene TRBV27 combines with J gene TRBJ2-2; D may be TRBD2 (5 bases). Trimming pared 4 bases from V and 7 bases from J, leaving 13 bases between. The CDR3 is 14 amino acids. The germline V gene has CDR1 MNHEY and CDR2 SMNVEV (reference sequence). CDR3 amino acids: CASSSSGLGGELFF. The CDR3 nucleotides are TGTGCCAGCAGTTCCTCGGGGTTGGGCGGGGAGCTGTTTTTT.

V gene TRBV6-4 combines with J gene TRBJ2-2; no reliable D call. Germline V gene sequence: CDR1 MRHNA, CDR2 SNTAGT. V was cut by 6 bases and J by 0 bases, with 8 bases left in between. This CDR3 region has 14 residues. DNA for the CDR3: TGTGCCAGCAGGGCTCCCCCGAACACCGGGGAGCTGTTTTTT. Amino acids: CASRAPPNTGELFF.

This sequence joins TRBV5-1 and TRBJ2-7, with TRBD1 as a possible D gene (5 bases). Germline CDR1 is SGHRS and CDR2 is YFSETQ. V was clipped by 4 bases and J by 6 bases, with 11 bases between them. This CDR3 spans 12 amino acids. The CDR3, as DNA: TGCGCCAGCAGCGCCGCAGGGTCCGAGCAGTACTTC. Its translation: CASSAAGSEQYF.